These 2 T cell receptor beta chains share one sample of origin, sequenced in a study of cytomegalovirus exposure and HLA in healthy donors. This PCR relied on a set of 60 Vbeta primers and 13 Jbeta primers. Data came from immunoSEQ multiplex PCR; TCRdb stores just in-frame clones and leaves some out. The sample includes approximately 190,000 clones, more than 65% of them seen just once. Specimen: PBMCs. Receptor source: a man between 45 and 60 years old in good health and CMV-seronegative.

This clone showed up just a few times. The chain links TRBV4-3 to TRBJ2-1; 8 bases are a match to TRBD1. The length of the CDR3 is 15 residues. The V and J ends lost 4 bases and 3 bases, in that order; junction bases with no gene match: 5. The germline V gene has CDR1 LGHNA and CDR2 YSLEER. Written as DNA, the CDR3 is TGCGCCAGCAGCCTCAGGGGGCTAGGCTACAATGAGCAGTTCTTC. Protein: CASSLRGLGYNEQFF.

The chain has TRBV4-3 and TRBJ2-7, with 8 bases that match TRBD2. After removal of 6 bases from V and 3 bases from J, the junction contained 10 bases not matched to a gene. The CDR3 runs 15 residues. Germline-derived CDR1 and CDR2 are LGHNA and YSLEER. The CDR3 DNA sequence: TGCGCCAGCAGTCCTGGGCTAGCGGGTTTCTACGAGCAGTACTTC. It translates to CASSPGLAGFYEQYF.